Listed below are T cell receptor beta chains from one sample, sequenced in a study of blood T cell repertoires in COVID-19. Assay used: immunoSEQ multiplex PCR; TCRdb lists only in-frame clones, some missing. The sample has about 180,000 clones, 80% to 90% seen once. Specimen: peripheral blood. All receptors derive from a human donor with active or convalescent COVID-19. The donor label of this sample is uncertain. Both conserved end residues are part of each CDR3. Fields, in order: V gene, D gene, clone size, J gene, CDR3 DNA, CDR3 protein. A D gene is named only where the DNA matches it firmly. A clone size is listed for some rows: how often the clone was seen (once, few, many), or a class if it is expanded.

TRBV20-1	TRBD2	NA	TRBJ2-1	TGCAGTGCTAGTGCGGGACTAGCTTACAATGAGCAGTTCTTC	CSASAGLAYNEQFF
TRBV6-2/TRBV6-3	NA	NA	TRBJ2-7	TGTGCCAGCAGTTTACTGAGCTACGAGCAGTACTTC	CASSLLSYEQYF
TRBV27	TRBD2	NA	TRBJ2-7	TGTGCCAGCAGTCGGCGACTAGCGGGAGCCGAGGGGGAGCAGTACTTC	CASSRRLAGAEGEQYF
TRBV29-1	TRBD1	once	TRBJ2-7	TGCAGCGTTGAGGGACAGGGCCGCTACGAGCAGTACTTC	CSVEGQGRYEQYF
TRBV7-9	TRBD1	NA	TRBJ1-1	TGTGCCAGCAGCTTCCCGAGGGGGCGGAACACTGAAGCTTTCTTT	CASSFPRGRNTEAFF
TRBV10-3	NA	NA	TRBJ1-2	TGTGCCATCAGTGAAGAGGGAGCATCGAAGGGCTACACCTTC	CAISEEGASKGYTF
TRBV9	TRBD2	NA	TRBJ2-7	TGTGCCAGCAGCGTAGCTGGGCTAGCGGGATTCCACGAGCAGTACTTC	CASSVAGLAGFHEQYF
TRBV11-2	TRBD2	few	TRBJ2-5	TGTGCCAGCCACAGGACTAGCGGGGGGGGAGAGACCCAGTACTTC	CASHRTSGGGETQYF
TRBV2	NA	NA	TRBJ2-2	TGTGCCAGCAGTGGTGTCAGGGTTATAGGGGAGCTGTTTTTT	CASSGVRVIGELFF
TRBV24-1	NA	once	TRBJ2-7	TGTGCCACCAGTGACCCCGGGACAAACTACGAGCAGTACTTC	CATSDPGTNYEQYF
TRBV18	NA	NA	TRBJ1-5	TGTGCCAGCTCACCCTATGGTCAGCCCCAGCATTTT	CASSPYGQPQHF
TRBV7-2	NA	NA	TRBJ2-5	TGTGCCAGCAGCCTACAGGACCACCCGGAGACCCAGTACTTC	CASSLQDHPETQYF
TRBV3-1/TRBV3-2	NA	NA	TRBJ1-1	TGTGCCAGCAGCCTGCGGGGGGGTGGCACTGAAGCTTTCTTT	CASSLRGGGTEAFF
TRBV12-3/TRBV12-4	NA	NA	TRBJ1-1	TGTGCCAGCAGTTTCCCCGGGGGGACTGAAGCTTTCTTT	CASSFPGGTEAFF
TRBV2	TRBD1	NA	TRBJ1-2	TGTGCCAGCAGTGGTCGAGACAGGGAAGCGTATGGCTACACCTTC	CASSGRDREAYGYTF
TRBV5-4	TRBD2	NA	TRBJ2-7	TGTGCCAGCAGCTTGGCACTAGCGGGGGGCCGTTCCTACGAGCAGTACTTC	CASSLALAGGRSYEQYF
TRBV29-1	NA	NA	TRBJ2-1	TGCAGCGCCCAAGGGGGAGTAGGTGACAATGAGCAGTTCTTC	CSAQGGVGDNEQFF
TRBV20-1	NA	few	TRBJ1-5	TGCAGTGCTAGTCTCCCAGGGGTCAGCAATCAGCCCCAGCATTTT	CSASLPGVSNQPQHF
TRBV7-7	TRBD2	NA	TRBJ2-1	TGTGCTAGCAGCCCTAGACTAGCGGGCCCAACCTACAATGAGCAGTTCTTC	CASSPRLAGPTYNEQFF
TRBV27	NA	NA	TRBJ2-5	TGTGCCAGCAGTTTCTCGGGGAACGGGGAGACCCAGTACTTC	CASSFSGNGETQYF